These T cell receptor beta chains were read from a single sample in a study of T cells in Graves' hyperthyroidism and ophthalmopathy. TCRdb re-called the multiplex PCR reads through MiXCR, storing one row per CDR3 protein. The sample carries a few hundred thousand distinct CDR3 sequences, 20% recorded once. Material: blood. Every receptor here comes from a man aged 18 to 30 with Graves' hyperthyroidism. CDR3s include the opening cysteine and the closing phenylalanine or tryptophan. The order of the fields is D gene, J gene, clone size, V gene, CDR3 protein, CDR3 DNA. D genes are given only for firm matches. Clone size is given for some rows only: seen once, a few or many times, or a class if the clone is expanded.

D: NA; J: TRBJ2-5; size: many; V: TRBV11-1; CDR3: CASSLRTERETQYF; DNA: TGTGCCAGCAGCTTAAGGACAGAACGGGAGACCCAGTACTTC
D: NA; J: TRBJ1-1; size: NA; V: TRBV19; CDR3: CASSDTAANTEAFF; DNA: TGTGCCAGTAGTGACACCGCCGCGAACACTGAAGCTTTCTTT
D: NA; J: TRBJ2-5; size: NA; V: TRBV20-1; CDR3: CSARDDPGLISKETQYF; DNA: TGCAGTGCTAGAGATGACCCGGGACTGATTTCAAAAGAGACCCAGTACTTC
D: TRBD1; J: TRBJ1-6; size: few; V: TRBV2; CDR3: CASSDTGQVGGSPLHF; DNA: TGTGCCAGCAGTGATACGGGACAGGTTGGGGGATCACCCCTCCACTTT
D: NA; J: TRBJ2-7; size: NA; V: TRBV6-1; CDR3: CASRPGDGYEQYF; DNA: TGTGCCAGCAGACCCGGGGACGGCTACGAGCAGTACTTC
D: TRBD1; J: TRBJ1-2; size: many; V: TRBV6-1; CDR3: CASSNPGTGNYGYTF; DNA: TGTGCCAGCAGCAATCCCGGGACAGGGAATTATGGCTACACCTTC
D: TRBD1; J: TRBJ2-4; size: many; V: TRBV2; CDR3: CASSSTGSDIQYF; DNA: TGTGCCAGCAGTTCGACAGGGTCGGACATTCAGTACTTC
D: TRBD2; J: TRBJ2-2; size: many; V: TRBV12-3/TRBV12-4; CDR3: CASSRTSANTGELFF; DNA: TGTGCCAGCAGCCGAACTAGCGCAAACACCGGGGAGCTGTTTTTT
D: TRBD1; J: TRBJ1-5; size: many; V: TRBV6-1; CDR3: CASSVLRQGGGQPQHF; DNA: TGTGCCAGCAGTGTCCTCAGACAGGGGGGTGGTCAGCCCCAGCATTTT
D: NA; J: TRBJ2-7; size: NA; V: TRBV7-2; CDR3: CASSLTLGSYEQYF; DNA: TGTGCCAGCAGTTTAACCTTAGGCTCCTACGAGCAGTACTTC
D: NA; J: TRBJ1-1; size: many; V: TRBV4-1; CDR3: CASSQLTETFF; DNA: TGCGCCAGCAGCCAACTTACAGAGACTTTCTTT
D: NA; J: TRBJ1-1; size: many; V: TRBV10-3; CDR3: CAISREPLNTEAFF; DNA: TGTGCCATCAGCCGGGAACCTTTGAACACTGAAGCTTTCTTT
D: NA; J: TRBJ2-5; size: many; V: TRBV11-3; CDR3: CASSFQVPETQYF; DNA: TGTGCCAGCAGCTTCCAGGTCCCAGAGACCCAGTACTTC
D: TRBD1; J: TRBJ2-7; size: few; V: TRBV5-1; CDR3: CASTGQGGYEQYF; DNA: TGCGCCAGCACCGGACAGGGGGGTTACGAGCAGTACTTC
D: TRBD1; J: TRBJ2-5; size: many; V: TRBV20-1; CDR3: CSAREQGVQETQYF; DNA: TGCAGTGCTAGAGAACAGGGGGTACAAGAGACCCAGTACTTC
D: NA; J: TRBJ2-5; size: NA; V: TRBV5-1; CDR3: CASSVDWRETQYF; DNA: TGCGCCAGCAGCGTTGATTGGAGGGAGACCCAGTACTTC
D: NA; J: TRBJ1-1; size: NA; V: TRBV7-9; CDR3: CASSPHGGAIVEAFF; DNA: TGTGCCAGCAGCCCCCATGGGGGGGCGATTGTGGAAGCTTTCTTT
D: TRBD2; J: TRBJ2-5; size: few; V: TRBV29-1; CDR3: CSVEGTSGETQYF; DNA: TGCAGCGTTGAGGGGACTAGCGGAGAGACCCAGTACTTC
D: TRBD1; J: TRBJ1-5; size: NA; V: TRBV12-3/TRBV12-4; CDR3: CASSLRTGGNQPRHF; DNA: TGTGCCAGCAGTTTGCGGACAGGGGGCAATCAGCCCCGGCATTTT
D: NA; J: TRBJ1-1; size: NA; V: TRBV12-3/TRBV12-4; CDR3: CASSFGFDTEAFF; DNA: TGTGCCAGCAGTTTTGGGTTCGACACTGAAGCTTTCTTT
D: NA; J: TRBJ1-5; size: many; V: TRBV28; CDR3: CASSSQLFQPQHF; DNA: TGTGCCAGCAGTTCACAGCTGTTTCAGCCCCAGCATTTT
D: NA; J: TRBJ2-5; size: NA; V: TRBV6-1; CDR3: CASTDWAQETQYF; DNA: TGTGCCAGCACCGACTGGGCCCAAGAGACCCAGTACTTC
D: NA; J: TRBJ2-2; size: NA; V: TRBV24-1; CDR3: CASSIPGTTGELFF; DNA: TGTGCCTCCAGTATCCCAGGTACCACCGGGGAGCTGTTTTTT
D: NA; J: TRBJ2-7; size: many; V: TRBV9; CDR3: CASSPLGTSYEQYF; DNA: TGTGCCAGCAGCCCCCTAGGCACCTCCTACGAGCAGTACTTC
D: NA; J: TRBJ2-5; size: many; V: TRBV15; CDR3: CATSRDWGAEETQYF; DNA: TGTGCCACCAGCAGAGATTGGGGGGCGGAAGAGACCCAGTACTTC
D: NA; J: TRBJ2-7; size: many; V: TRBV7-6; CDR3: CASSLGTDSSYEQYF; DNA: TGTGCCAGCAGCCTAGGGACCGATAGCTCCTACGAGCAGTACTTC
D: TRBD1; J: TRBJ2-5; size: many; V: TRBV12-5; CDR3: CASGLGQGREKTQYF; DNA: TGTGCTAGTGGCTTGGGACAGGGGCGTGAGAAGACCCAGTACTTC
D: TRBD2; J: TRBJ2-5; size: many; V: TRBV11-2; CDR3: CASSLLGGGAVGETQYF; DNA: TGTGCCAGCAGCTTATTGGGCGGGGGGGCCGTCGGAGAGACCCAGTACTTC
D: TRBD1; J: TRBJ2-7; size: many; V: TRBV28; CDR3: CASSLDRAYEQYF; DNA: TGTGCCAGCAGCTTAGACAGGGCCTACGAGCAGTACTTC
D: NA; J: TRBJ1-2; size: many; V: TRBV28; CDR3: CASSLLVGGMGGYTF; DNA: TGTGCCAGCAGTTTATTGGTTGGAGGGATGGGCGGCTACACCTTC
D: TRBD1; J: TRBJ1-2; size: many; V: TRBV28; CDR3: CASSLTGGNHHGYTF; DNA: TGTGCCAGCAGTTTGACAGGGGGCAACCACCATGGCTACACCTTC
D: TRBD1; J: TRBJ1-1; size: many; V: TRBV30; CDR3: CAWSSDRGENTEAFF; DNA: TGTGCCTGGAGTTCCGACAGGGGAGAGAACACTGAAGCTTTCTTT
D: TRBD2; J: TRBJ2-2; size: many; V: TRBV6-1; CDR3: CASSAIAAQSGAGELFF; DNA: TGTGCCAGCAGTGCCATCGCGGCCCAGAGCGGGGCCGGGGAGCTGTTTTTT
D: TRBD2; J: TRBJ2-7; size: many; V: TRBV20-1; CDR3: CSGLSGEVNEQYF; DNA: TGCAGTGGACTTAGCGGGGAGGTCAACGAGCAGTACTTC
D: TRBD2; J: TRBJ2-5; size: many; V: TRBV28; CDR3: CASSLSAGAGLETQYF; DNA: TGTGCCAGCAGTTTATCAGCGGGGGCGGGCCTGGAGACCCAGTACTTC
D: NA; J: TRBJ1-1; size: many; V: TRBV28; CDR3: CASSLTVMNTEAFF; DNA: TGTGCCAGCAGTTTAACAGTCATGAACACTGAAGCTTTCTTT
D: TRBD1; J: TRBJ2-4; size: many; V: TRBV30; CDR3: CAWSATGGSKNIQYF; DNA: TGTGCCTGGAGCGCTACAGGGGGGTCCAAAAACATTCAGTACTTC
D: NA; J: TRBJ1-2; size: NA; V: TRBV7-9; CDR3: CASFPSGAAPYGYTF; DNA: TGTGCCAGCTTCCCTTCCGGGGCCGCCCCGTATGGCTACACCTTC
D: NA; J: TRBJ2-5; size: NA; V: TRBV2; CDR3: CASSVIRAQRQETQYF; DNA: TGTGCCAGCAGCGTGATTAGGGCCCAAAGACAAGAGACCCAGTACTTC
D: NA; J: TRBJ2-7; size: many; V: TRBV12-3/TRBV12-4; CDR3: CASSWADSYEQYF; DNA: TGTGCCAGCAGTTGGGCCGACAGCTACGAGCAGTACTTC
D: NA; J: TRBJ2-2; size: few; V: TRBV19; CDR3: CASTQGFAGELFF; DNA: TGTGCCAGCACTCAGGGGTTCGCGGGGGAGCTGTTTTTT
D: NA; J: TRBJ2-7; size: many; V: TRBV12-3/TRBV12-4; CDR3: CASSLLGSHEQYF; DNA: TGTGCCAGCAGTTTACTGGGGTCCCACGAGCAGTACTTC
D: TRBD1; J: TRBJ2-7; size: NA; V: TRBV29-1; CDR3: CSVPGQGRKGGYEQYF; DNA: TGCAGCGTTCCGGGACAGGGGCGAAAAGGGGGATACGAGCAGTACTTC
D: NA; J: TRBJ2-7; size: many; V: TRBV12-3/TRBV12-4; CDR3: CASSLTGLTPYEQYF; DNA: TGTGCCAGCAGTTTAACGGGGCTTACCCCCTACGAGCAGTACTTC
D: NA; J: TRBJ2-7; size: NA; V: TRBV13; CDR3: CASSRTHYEQYF; DNA: TGTGCCAGCAGCAGGACCCACTACGAGCAGTACTTC
D: NA; J: TRBJ1-5; size: many; V: TRBV27; CDR3: CASSPDVRQPQHF; DNA: TGTGCCAGCAGTCCGGACGTTCGTCAGCCCCAGCATTTT
D: TRBD2; J: TRBJ2-5; size: many; V: TRBV6-2/TRBV6-3; CDR3: CASGTSGGGYQGTQYF; DNA: TGTGCCAGCGGGACTAGCGGGGGCGGGTACCAAGGGACCCAGTACTTC
D: TRBD1; J: TRBJ1-2; size: many; V: TRBV5-1; CDR3: CASSLDDRGLDDGYTF; DNA: TGCGCCAGCAGCTTGGACGACAGGGGGCTTGATGATGGCTACACCTTC
D: NA; J: TRBJ2-2; size: many; V: TRBV6-1; CDR3: CASSGAGATGELFF; DNA: TGTGCCAGCAGTGGGGCAGGGGCCACCGGGGAGCTGTTTTTT
D: NA; J: TRBJ1-2; size: many; V: TRBV2; CDR3: CASSEAQGGYTF; DNA: TGTGCCAGCAGTGAAGCGCAAGGTGGCTACACCTTC
D: TRBD1; J: TRBJ2-6; size: many; V: TRBV28; CDR3: CASSWGNRGSGANVLTF; DNA: TGTGCCAGCAGTTGGGGGAACAGGGGGTCTGGGGCCAACGTCCTGACTTTC
D: TRBD2; J: TRBJ2-7; size: NA; V: TRBV12-3/TRBV12-4; CDR3: CASRTSGGNYEQYF; DNA: TGTGCCAGCAGGACTAGCGGGGGGAATTACGAGCAGTACTTC
D: NA; J: TRBJ1-1; size: many; V: TRBV5-5; CDR3: CASSPIGSTEAFF; DNA: TGTGCCAGCAGCCCGATTGGGAGCACTGAAGCTTTCTTT
D: TRBD2; J: TRBJ2-7; size: NA; V: TRBV7-9; CDR3: CASSELAFEQYF; DNA: TGTGCCAGCTCGGAACTAGCGTTCGAGCAGTACTTC
D: NA; J: TRBJ1-2; size: many; V: TRBV19; CDR3: CASSPWTAYGYTF; DNA: TGTGCCAGTAGTCCTTGGACGGCCTATGGCTACACCTTC
D: NA; J: TRBJ2-7; size: NA; V: TRBV6-1; CDR3: CANSPLGSYEQYF; DNA: TGTGCCAACAGTCCCCTCGGGAGCTACGAGCAGTACTTC